Following are 32 T cell receptor beta chains from one sample sequenced in a study of cytomegalovirus exposure and HLA in healthy donors. The PCR ran on 60 Vbeta and 13 Jbeta primers. Only in-frame clones appear in the TCRdb table, and some are missing; sequencing was by immunoSEQ multiplex PCR. Of more than 85,000 clones listed, 76% are singletons. Sequencing was carried out using PBMCs. These receptors originate from a man aged 25-40 years in good health and CMV-seropositive.

The chain uses TRBV10-1 and TRBJ1-5, with 7 bases aligning to TRBD1. With 4 bases clipped from V and 0 bases from J, the junction kept 9 bases outside the gene matches. Germline CDR1 is WNHNN and CDR2 is SYGVQD (reference sequence). CDR3 length: 17 amino acids. CDR3 bases: TGCGCCAGCAGTGTCCCCGGGACAGACCCTAGCAATCAGCCCCAGCATTTT. Protein: CASSVPGTDPSNQPQHF.

This clone was seen a handful of times. The V and J genes are TRBV4-1 and TRBJ2-7; possible D gene TRBD1, 6 bases. CDR3 length: 15 residues. V dropped 3 bases and J dropped 0 bases, with 12 bases sitting between them. Germline-derived CDR1 and CDR2 are MGHRA and YSYEKL. CDR3 sequence: CASSQARDNSYEQYF. The CDR3 DNA reads TGCGCCAGCAGCCAGGCCCGGGACAACTCCTACGAGCAGTACTTC.

The V call is TRBV4-2, the J call TRBJ1-3, with D hard to call. Between the trimmed V and J ends, which lost 0 bases and 0 bases, there was a span of 9 bases. CDR1 is LGHNA and CDR2 is YNFKEQ in the germline V gene. CDR3 size: 16 residues. The CDR3 loop reads CASSQDANSSGNTIYF. The CDR3 nucleotides are TGTGCCAGCAGCCAAGATGCGAATTCCTCTGGAAACACCATATATTTT.

The chain employs TRBV19 and TRBJ2-7; maybe TRBD1 (6 bases). The CDR3 totals 13 residues. V gave up 3 bases and J gave up 3 bases, with 9 bases separating them. Germline loops: CDR1 LNHDA, CDR2 SQIVND (reference sequence). The CDR3 coding sequence is TGTGCCAGTAGTATGAGGGGGAGCTACGAGCAGTACTTC. It translates to CASSMRGSYEQYF.

The J gene is TRBJ2-5, the V gene TRBV9; D is unresolved. CDR3 length equals 14 residues. Germline CDR1 SGDLS, CDR2 YYNGEE. V lost 4 bases to trimming and J lost 0 bases, with 10 bases between them. The CDR3 here is CASSRGGDQETQYF. In nucleotides, the CDR3 is TGTGCCAGCAGCAGAGGTGGAGACCAAGAGACCCAGTACTTC.

In this sample, this clone turned up once. The chain has TRBV4-1 and TRBJ1-5; perhaps TRBD1 as D (5 bases). CDR1 is MGHRA and CDR2 is YSYEKL in the germline V gene. CDR3 length: 17 amino acids. Trimming took 1 base from V and 0 from J, leaving 13 bases between them. The CDR3 DNA is TGCGCCAGCAGCCAAGGTCTACAGGACAATAGCAATCAGCCCCAGCATTTT. It encodes CASSQGLQDNSNQPQHF.

This clone was recorded once. The rearrangement links TRBV6-6 to TRBJ1-4, with D unclear. Deletions cut 0 bases from V and 5 bases from J, with 10 bases between. The CDR3 spans 15 residues. Germline assignment: CDR1 MNHNY and CDR2 SVGAGI (reference sequence). The CDR3 here is CASSYSSGGNEKLFF. For the CDR3, the DNA is TGTGCCAGCAGTTACTCCTCAGGAGGGAATGAAAAACTGTTTTTT.

This clone was seen a few times. V is TRBV19 and J is TRBJ1-4; maybe TRBD1 (5 bases). Germline CDR1 reads LNHDA; CDR2 reads SQIVND (reference sequence). The CDR3 has 14 residues. V gave up 4 bases and J gave up 7 bases, with 13 bases separating them. The DNA of the CDR3 is TGTGCCAGTAGTAGAGACAGATATCTTGAAAAACTGTTTTTT. Amino acids: CASSRDRYLEKLFF.

This clone has just a few counts. The genes are TRBV10-3 and TRBJ2-1; 10 nucleotides agree with TRBD2. This CDR3 has 14 amino acids. Germline CDR1 reads ENHRY; CDR2 reads SYGVKD. Trimming cost V 4 bases and J 4 bases; bases outside gene matches: 1. For the CDR3, the DNA is TGTGCCATCAGTGGAGCGGGGGGGTACAATGAGCAGTTCTTC. Protein: CAISGAGGYNEQFF.

V is TRBV5-6 and J is TRBJ1-2; D is uncertain. V was clipped by 4 bases and J by 0 bases, with 13 bases between them. Germline V gene sequence: CDR1 SGHDT, CDR2 YYEEEE. This CDR3 is 15 amino acids long. This CDR3 is CASSASWYSNYGYTF. CDR3 DNA: TGTGCCAGCAGCGCTTCTTGGTACTCTAACTATGGCTACACCTTC.

This chain links TRBV2 with TRBJ1-1; tentative D call: TRBD1 (5 bases). V was shortened by 4 bases and J by 6 bases, with 15 bases between the two germline ends. Germline loops: CDR1 SNHLY, CDR2 FYNNEI. The CDR3 is 14 amino acids. The CDR3 DNA is TGTGCCAGCAGTGGGTTTATCAGGGCGGCTGAAGCTTTCTTT. Its translation is CASSGFIRAAEAFF.

This sequence joins TRBV30 and TRBJ1-2, with D uncertain. The CDR3 is 13 amino acids. The V end was cut by 0 bases, the J end by 8 bases, with 13 bases between. Germline lookup yields CDR1 GTSNPN and CDR2 SVGIG (reference sequence). The CDR3 nucleotides are TGTGCCTGGAGTGTACCTGGGCCTGGCGGCTACACCTTC. Its protein product is CAWSVPGPGGYTF.

The chain uses TRBV19 and TRBJ1-6; 10 bases map to TRBD1. V shed 9 bases, J shed 10 bases, and the junction held 9 bases outside the gene matches. The germline V gene encodes CDR1 LNHDA and CDR2 SQIVND (reference sequence). The CDR3 loop spans 14 amino acids. CDR3 in DNA: TGTGCCAGCGCCAGGGACAGGGGATTGTCACCCCTCCACTTT. Residues: CASARDRGLSPLHF.

This chain uses TRBV1 with TRBJ1-6; TRBD1 reflects the table's D call only, with no check against the DNA. TRBV1 is labeled a pseudogene. The CDR3 has 11 amino acids. CDR3 sequence reads: CTSSRASPLHF. The CDR3 DNA sequence: TGCACCAGCAGCCGGGCCTCACCCCTCCACTTT.

The V call is TRBV10-3, the J call TRBJ2-7, with TRBD1 identical over 7 bases. CDR1 ENHRY and CDR2 SYGVKD come from the germline V gene. The CDR3 is 14 residues long. Germline trimming cut 3 bases from V and 2 bases from J; bases unmatched to any gene: 4. The CDR3 is CAISEGTVAYEQYF. The CDR3 DNA follows: TGTGCCATCAGTGAAGGGACAGTGGCCTACGAGCAGTACTTC.

The chain is built from TRBV10-3 and TRBJ2-1; maybe TRBD1 (6 bases). CDR1 is ENHRY and CDR2 is SYGVKD in the germline V gene. The V end lost 4 bases, the J end lost 7 bases, and 20 bases lay between the germline ends. The CDR3 sequence is 16 residues long. CDR3 protein: CAISAGQSVSWNEQFF. As DNA, the CDR3 is TGTGCCATCAGTGCCGGACAGTCTGTCTCTTGGAATGAGCAGTTCTTC.

V usage is TRBV5-1 and J usage is TRBJ2-6; 12 nucleotides align to TRBD1. Germline V gene sequence: CDR1 SGHRS, CDR2 YFSETQ. This CDR3 contains 19 residues. The ends lost 4 bases at V and 0 bases at J; junction bases unmatched: 8. CDR3 protein: CASSMLGQGASSGANVLTF. The CDR3 DNA sequence: TGCGCCAGCAGCATGTTGGGACAGGGGGCGAGCTCTGGGGCCAACGTCCTGACTTTC.

This chain joins TRBV7-9 and TRBJ2-7, with 7 bases identical to TRBD1. CDR3 length: 14 residues. The V gene's germline CDR1 is SEHNR and CDR2 FQNEAQ (reference sequence). Unmatched junction bases numbered 5, after V lost 5 bases and J lost 1 base. DNA of the CDR3: TGTGCCAGCAGCCCGTCAGGGGGTTCCTACGAGCAGTACTTC. Amino acids: CASSPSGGSYEQYF.

This sequence joins TRBV6-6 and TRBJ2-1; 7 nucleotides align to TRBD1. Germline loops: CDR1 MNHNY, CDR2 SVGAGI (reference sequence). This CDR3 comprises 13 residues. J lost 3 bases, V lost 10 bases, and 6 bases had no gene match. The CDR3 DNA sequence: TGTGCCACCACCGACAGGGTCTACAATGAGCAGTTCTTC. Its translation: CATTDRVYNEQFF.

Comment on this clone: The sample has other DNA sequences that encode this CDR3 too. This chain links TRBV2 with TRBJ2-7, with TRBD1 identical over 8 bases. This CDR3 comprises 14 residues. Germline V gene data show CDR1 as SNHLY and CDR2 as FYNNEI. The V and J ends lost 5 bases and 2 bases, in that order; junction bases with no gene match: 5. The CDR3 region is CASSFTGGAYEQYF. Here the CDR3 DNA reads TGTGCCAGCAGTTTCACAGGGGGAGCCTACGAGCAGTACTTC.

The table lists this clone with a few counts. The chain combines TRBV7-3 with TRBJ1-5; no clear D. V was clipped by 3 bases and J by 3 bases, with 6 bases between them. This CDR3 comprises 13 residues. Per germline, CDR1 SGHTA and CDR2 FQGTGA. As DNA, the CDR3 is TGTGCCAGCAGCTTCAACAACAATCAGCCCCAGCATTTT. Translated: CASSFNNNQPQHF.

The V call is TRBV7-8, the J call TRBJ1-6; a weak D match, TRBD1 (6 bases). From germline, CDR1 is SGHVS and CDR2 FQNEAQ. V was clipped by 1 base and J by 7 bases, with 11 bases between them. CDR3 size: 15 residues. The CDR3 loop reads CASSLVDRGNSPLHF. The CDR3 DNA is TGTGCCAGCAGCTTAGTGGACAGAGGAAATTCACCCCTCCACTTT.

The chain is built from TRBV11-3 and TRBJ2-1, with D possibly TRBD1 on 6 matching bases. CDR3 length equals 13 residues. From germline, CDR1 is SGHNT and CDR2 YENEEA. V lost 5 bases and J lost 5, with 10 bases in between. The CDR3 loop reads CASSLGTHNEQFF. The CDR3, as DNA: TGTGCCAGCAGCCTTGGGACACACAATGAGCAGTTCTTC.

The chain is built from TRBV9 and TRBJ1-3, with unresolved D. The CDR3 length is 13 residues. From germline, CDR1 is SGDLS and CDR2 YYNGEE. V dropped 3 bases and J dropped 1 base, with 5 bases sitting between them. The CDR3 loop reads CASSAGSGNTIYF. CDR3 nucleotides: TGTGCCAGCAGCGCAGGATCTGGAAACACCATATATTTT. The full variable domain, in which reference TRBV9 and TRBJ1-3 provide the parts outside the CDR3, is DSGVTQTPKHLITATGQRVTLRCSPRSGDLSVYWYQQSLDQGLQFLIQYYNGEERAKGNILERFSAQQFPDLHSELNLSSLELGDSALYFCASSAGSGNTIYFGEGSWLTVV.

This chain connects TRBV7-6 to TRBJ2-7; TRBD1 aligns across 9 bases. V was clipped by 0 bases and J by 3 bases; unmatched bases: 6. Germline V gives CDR1 SGHVS, CDR2 FNYEAQ. The CDR3 covers 16 residues. The DNA of the CDR3 is TGTGCCAGCAGCTTAGCGGACAGGGGATCCGGCTACGAGCAGTACTTC. This translates into CASSLADRGSGYEQYF.

V is TRBV11-2 and J is TRBJ1-2; D is possibly TRBD1 (5 bases). Trimming took off 0 bases at V and 4 bases at J, with 6 bases between the two ends. The CDR3 is made up of 13 amino acids. From germline, CDR1 is SGHAT and CDR2 FQNNGV. The chain's CDR3 is CASSLDRGYGYTF. In DNA, the CDR3 is TGTGCCAGCAGCTTAGATAGGGGCTATGGCTACACCTTC.

This clone was picked up one time. The chain joins TRBV4-2 to TRBJ2-3, with 9 bases identical to TRBD2. From germline, CDR1 is LGHNA and CDR2 YNFKEQ. V lost 0 bases to trimming and J lost 4 bases; unmatched junction nucleotides: 8. The CDR3 has 17 amino acids. This CDR3 is CASSQDGQRGAPDTQYF. The CDR3 DNA follows: TGTGCCAGCAGCCAAGATGGACAGCGGGGGGCCCCAGATACGCAGTATTTT.

This clone was detected only a few times. The chain recombines TRBV11-2 with TRBJ1-1; 8 positions match TRBD1. The CDR3 is 13 amino acids. With 2 bases clipped from V and 9 bases from J, the junction kept 5 bases outside the gene matches. Per germline, CDR1 SGHAT and CDR2 FQNNGV. The CDR3 spells CASSLRQGAKAFF. The CDR3, as DNA: TGTGCCAGCAGCTTAAGGCAGGGGGCAAAAGCTTTCTTT.

The chain uses TRBV6-1 and TRBJ1-1; TRBD1 is a possible D gene (5 bases). Germline CDR1 reads MNHNS; CDR2 reads SASEGT. The CDR3 is made up of 14 amino acids. Trimming took 1 base from V and 8 from J, leaving 14 bases between them. As DNA, the CDR3 is TGTGCCAGCAGTGAAGGGACAACGAGCAAGGAAGCTTTCTTT. Its protein product is CASSEGTTSKEAFF.

The V call is TRBV11-2, the J call TRBJ1-6, with D hard to call. From germline, CDR1 is SGHAT and CDR2 FQNNGV. V was clipped by 6 bases and J by 7 bases, with 10 bases between them. This CDR3 is 13 amino acids long. CDR3 DNA sequence: TGTGCCAGCAGAGCGTTTTGGAATTCACCCCTCCACTTT. It translates to CASRAFWNSPLHF.

As concerns this clone: The same CDR3 arises from other DNA sequences in this sample as well. Here the CDR3 DNA reads TGTGCCAGTATCCGACAGGGAGGAAGCAATCAGCCCCAGCATTTT. Its translation: CASIRQGGSNQPQHF. The chain links TRBV19 to TRBJ1-5; TRBD1 aligns across 7 bases. The junction had 7 bases not matched to a gene; V was cut back by 7 bases and J by 1 base. CDR3 size: 15 residues. CDR1 and CDR2 (germline): LNHDA, SQIVND (reference sequence). The variable domain in full, with the rest retrieved from reference TRBV19 and TRBJ1-5, is DGGITQSPKYLFRKEGQNVTLSCEQNLNHDAMYWYRQDPGQGLRLIYYSQIVNDFQKGDIAEGYSVSREKKESFPLTVTSAQKNPTAFYLCASIRQGGSNQPQHFGDGTRLSIL.

The V and J genes are TRBV4-3 and TRBJ1-2; D not resolved. V was clipped by 3 bases and J by 4 bases, with 9 bases between them. The CDR3 is 13 residues long. From germline, CDR1 is LGHNA and CDR2 YSLEER. CDR3 protein: CASSQQASYGYTF. The DNA for the CDR3 is TGCGCCAGCAGCCAGCAGGCGTCCTATGGCTACACCTTC.